The source of this T cell receptor (beta chain) is a study of vaccination effects on CD4 cells after COVID-19. Study-wide findings and caveats: Marked clonal contraction was seen late after vaccination (in both infection- and vaccine-induced clones). Of the vaccine-induced clones from healthy vaccinees, merely 1 of 255 recognized common cold coronaviruses as well.

Germline CDR1 is SSHAT and CDR2 is FNYEAQ (reference sequence). The CDR3 loop spans 14 amino acids. Pools of viral peptides were used by the ViraFEST assay to expand antigen-specific CD4+ T cells ahead of sequencing. CD4+ T cells were isolated after roughly nine days of culture. Having tested negative for nucleocapsid antibodies, the vaccine recipients showed no prior SARS-CoV-2 infection. It was with about 10 IU/ml IL-2 and 9.5 to 10 ug/ml peptides that 2 million to 2.5 million PBMC per well were cultured. Half-medium replacement with IL-2 medium occurred on days 3 and 7. About this clone itself: As yet, its antigen is unknown. A junction end diverges from the germline sequence, so it may reflect a read error.

The repertoire was sequenced with immunoSEQ multiplex PCR; TCRdb's copy has only in-frame clones and lacks some. Counted here are about 41,000 clones, approximately 70% occurring once; the ten biggest clones make up 20% to 30%. Sequences were derived from CD4+ T cells from PBMCs cultured with HCoV-OC43 spike peptides, sampled before COVID-19 vaccination. Indicated subset: HCoV-OC43 spike overlapping peptide pool stimulation. This sequence joins TRBV7-7 and TRBJ1-5; D not certain. The TCR was taken from a human donor who received a COVID-19 vaccine. The CDR3 protein is CASSPFFGPQPQHF. The CDR3 region has the DNA TGTGCTAGCAGCCCTTTTTTTGGTCCTCAGCCCCAGCATTTT. Looking up the rest from reference TRBV7-7 and TRBJ1-5 gives the full variable domain: GAGVSQSPRYKVTKRGQDVTLRCDPISSHATLYWYQQALGQGPEFLTYFNYEAQPDKSGLPSDRFSAERPEGSISTLTIQRTEQRDSAMYRCASSPFFGPQPQHFGDGTRLSIL.